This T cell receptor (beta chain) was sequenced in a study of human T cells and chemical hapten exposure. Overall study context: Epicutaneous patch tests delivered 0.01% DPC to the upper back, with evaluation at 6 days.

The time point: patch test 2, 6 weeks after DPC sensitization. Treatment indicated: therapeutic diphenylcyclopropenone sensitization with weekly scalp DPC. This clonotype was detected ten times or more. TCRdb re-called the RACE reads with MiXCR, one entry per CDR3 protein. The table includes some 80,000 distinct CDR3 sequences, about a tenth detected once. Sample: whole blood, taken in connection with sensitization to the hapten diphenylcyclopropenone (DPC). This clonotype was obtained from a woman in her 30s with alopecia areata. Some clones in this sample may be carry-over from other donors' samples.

The CDR3 here is CASSQDRGLADTDTQYF. The CDR3 nucleotides read TGTGCCAGCAGCCAAGATCGTGGACTAGCGGACACAGATACGCAGTATTTT. The J gene is TRBJ2-3, the V gene TRBV4-2; 10 nucleotides agree with TRBD2. Unmatched junction bases numbered 5, after V lost 0 bases and J lost 2 bases. Germline assignment: CDR1 LGHNA and CDR2 YNFKEQ. This CDR3 comprises 17 residues.